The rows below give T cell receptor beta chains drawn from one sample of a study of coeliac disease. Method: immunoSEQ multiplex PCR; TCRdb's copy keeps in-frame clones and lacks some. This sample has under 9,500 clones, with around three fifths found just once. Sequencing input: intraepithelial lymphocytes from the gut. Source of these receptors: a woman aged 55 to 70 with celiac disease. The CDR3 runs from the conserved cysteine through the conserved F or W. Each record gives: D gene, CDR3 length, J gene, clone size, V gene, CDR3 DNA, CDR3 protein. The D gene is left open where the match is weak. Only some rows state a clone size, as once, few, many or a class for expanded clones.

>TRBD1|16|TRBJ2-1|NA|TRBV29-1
TGCAGCGTCCCCTTGGCGTGGGACAGAGCCTACAATGAGCAGTTCTTC
CSVPLAWDRAYNEQFF
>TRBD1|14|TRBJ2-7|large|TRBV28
TGTGCCAGCAGGTGGCAGGGGGCCTCCTACGAGCAGTACTTC
CASRWQGASYEQYF
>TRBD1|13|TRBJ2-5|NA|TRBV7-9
TGTGCCAGCAGCTCGGGACAGGGGAAGACCCAGTACTTC
CASSSGQGKTQYF
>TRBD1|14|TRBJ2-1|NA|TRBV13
TGTGCCAGCAGCTTAGATTACAGGGGCCATGAGCAGTTCTTC
CASSLDYRGHEQFF
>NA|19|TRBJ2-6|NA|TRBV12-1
TGTGCCAGCAGCTTGCCGTTTGTAATAGGACAAAGTCGGGCCAACGTCCTGACTTTC
CASSLPFVIGQSRANVLTF
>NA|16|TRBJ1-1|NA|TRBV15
TGTGCCACCAGCAGAGGGGCGGGGGCCTTGGGCACTGAAGCTTTCTTT
CATSRGAGALGTEAFF
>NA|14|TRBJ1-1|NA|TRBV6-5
TGTGCCAGCACCAAACTAGGGCCGAACACTGAAGCTTTCTTT
CASTKLGPNTEAFF
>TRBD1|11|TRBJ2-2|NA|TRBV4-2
TGTGCCAGCAGCCGACAGGGAAAGCTGTTTTTT
CASSRQGKLFF
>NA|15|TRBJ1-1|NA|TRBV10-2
TGCGCCAGCAGTGGAGGGGGGGCGCGCGCCACTGAAGCTTTCTTT
CASSGGGARATEAFF
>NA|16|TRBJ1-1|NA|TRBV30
TGTGCCTGGAGTTCGTCCCGGGTGAGAGGAAACACTGAAGCTTTCTTT
CAWSSSRVRGNTEAFF
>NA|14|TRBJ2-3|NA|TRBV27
TGTGCCAGCAGCCTTAGCGGAAGCACAGATACGCAGTATTTT
CASSLSGSTDTQYF
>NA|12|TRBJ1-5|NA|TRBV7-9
TGTGCCAGCAGTGGAGGAGTTCAGCCCCAGCATTTT
CASSGGVQPQHF
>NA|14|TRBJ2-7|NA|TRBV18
TGTGCCAGCTCACTGTATGGGGGGTCCTACGAGCAGTACTTC
CASSLYGGSYEQYF
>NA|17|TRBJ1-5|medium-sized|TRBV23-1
TGCGCCAGCAGTCAGAACCCAGGGGAAAGAGGCAATCAGCCCCAGCATTTT
CASSQNPGERGNQPQHF
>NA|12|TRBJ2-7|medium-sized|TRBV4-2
TGTGCCAGCAGCCAAGATACCTACGAGCAGTACTTC
CASSQDTYEQYF
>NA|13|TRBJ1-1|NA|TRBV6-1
TGTGCCAGCAGTGAGCAGGGTATCACTGAAGCTTTCTTT
CASSEQGITEAFF
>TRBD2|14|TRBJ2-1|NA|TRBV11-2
TGTGCCAGCAGCTGGGGACTACGAGATAATGAGCAGTTCTTC
CASSWGLRDNEQFF
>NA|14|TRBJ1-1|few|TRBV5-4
TGTGCCAGCAGCCTCTCCTATGGGGACTCTGAAGCTTTCTTT
CASSLSYGDSEAFF
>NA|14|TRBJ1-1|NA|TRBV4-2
TGTGCCAGCAGCCAAGATGGCGGTAACACTGAAGCTTTCTTT
CASSQDGGNTEAFF
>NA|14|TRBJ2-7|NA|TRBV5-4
TGTGCCAGCCAGGACACTTCGAGCTCCTACGAGCAGTACTTC
CASQDTSSSYEQYF
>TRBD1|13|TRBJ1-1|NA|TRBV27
TGTGCCAGCAGGCAGGACAGGGTAGCTAAAGCTTTCTTT
CASRQDRVAKAFF
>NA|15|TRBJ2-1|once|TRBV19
TGTGCCAGTAGTATAGTGGCCATCTCCTACAATGAGCAGTTCTTC
CASSIVAISYNEQFF
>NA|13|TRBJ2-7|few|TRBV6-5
TGTGCCAGCAGCGGAGGACAGATCTACGAGCAGTACTTC
CASSGGQIYEQYF
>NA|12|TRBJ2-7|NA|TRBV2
TGTGCCAGGGGTGACAATAACTACGAGCAGTACTTC
CARGDNNYEQYF
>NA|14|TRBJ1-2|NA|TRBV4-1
TGCGCCAGCAGCCAAGATCTGGGGGCGGGTGGCTACACCTTC
CASSQDLGAGGYTF
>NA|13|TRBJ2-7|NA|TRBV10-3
TGTGCCATCAGTAAGACAGGACCCTACGAGCAGTACTTC
CAISKTGPYEQYF
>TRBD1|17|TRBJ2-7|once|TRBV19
TGTGCCAGTAGTAAGCCGCCCAGGACAGGGGGTATCTACGAGCAGTACTTC
CASSKPPRTGGIYEQYF
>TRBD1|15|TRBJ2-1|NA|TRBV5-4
TGTGCCAGCAGCATACAGGGGGGTCCTAGCAATGAGCAGTTCTTC
CASSIQGGPSNEQFF
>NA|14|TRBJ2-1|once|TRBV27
TGTGCCAGCAGTTTGGGTGGGTCGGGCAATGAGCAGTTCTTC
CASSLGGSGNEQFF
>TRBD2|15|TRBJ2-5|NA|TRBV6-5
TGTGCCAGCAGTTACTGGGTCGGGAGGGGGGGGGAGCAGTACTTC
CASSYWVGRGGEQYF
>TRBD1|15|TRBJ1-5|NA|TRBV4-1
TGCGCCAGCAGCCAAGGAGGACAGGGCAATCAGCCCCAGCATTTT
CASSQGGQGNQPQHF
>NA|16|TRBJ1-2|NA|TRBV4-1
TGCGCCAGCAGCCAAGATAGGTTAGGGGGAAACTATGGCTACACCTTC
CASSQDRLGGNYGYTF
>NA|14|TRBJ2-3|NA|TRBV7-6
TGTGCCAGCAGCCGAGAGTTTAGCACAGATACGCAGTATTTT
CASSREFSTDTQYF
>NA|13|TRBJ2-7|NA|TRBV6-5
TGTGCCACCCTCGACAGAACCCGTTACGAGCAGTACTTC
CATLDRTRYEQYF
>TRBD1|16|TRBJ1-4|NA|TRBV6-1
TGTGCCAGCAGTGCAAAGGGGGCGCATACTAATGAAAAACTGTTTTTT
CASSAKGAHTNEKLFF
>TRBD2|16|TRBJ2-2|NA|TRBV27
TGTGCCAGCAGTCCCCCCCTAGCGGGTCTAAGGGGGGAGCTGTTTTTT
CASSPPLAGLRGELFF
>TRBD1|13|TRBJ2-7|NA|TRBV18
TGTGCCAGCTCATACACAGGGGACTACGAGCAGTACTTC
CASSYTGDYEQYF
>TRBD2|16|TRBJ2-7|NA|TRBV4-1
TGCGCCAGCAGCCAAGTGTCTACGGGGAGGGCCTTCGAGCAGTACTTC
CASSQVSTGRAFEQYF
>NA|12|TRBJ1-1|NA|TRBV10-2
TGCGCCACAAACCCCCGGGGAATTGAAGCTTTCTTT
CATNPRGIEAFF
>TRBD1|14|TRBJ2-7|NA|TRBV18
TGTGCCAGCTCACCCCGGGACAGGGGACAAGAGCAGTACTTC
CASSPRDRGQEQYF
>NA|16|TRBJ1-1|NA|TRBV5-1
TGCGCCAGCAGCTGGACTATACAGGAGACGAACACTGAAGCTTTCTTT
CASSWTIQETNTEAFF
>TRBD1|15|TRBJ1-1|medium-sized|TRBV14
TGTGCCAGCAGCCAATCGGGACAGGGGGGGATAGAAGCTTTCTTT
CASSQSGQGGIEAFF
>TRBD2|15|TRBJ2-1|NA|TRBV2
TGTGCCAGCTCTGTCGGGTGGAGCGGGAGTTATGAGCAGTTCTTC
CASSVGWSGSYEQFF
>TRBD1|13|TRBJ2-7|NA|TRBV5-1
TGCGCCAGCAGCCCGCCAGGGGGCTACGAGCAGTACTTC
CASSPPGGYEQYF
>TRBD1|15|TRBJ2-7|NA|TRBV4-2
TGTGCCAGCAGCCAAGGGGGACAGGTATCGGGCGAGCAGTACTTC
CASSQGGQVSGEQYF
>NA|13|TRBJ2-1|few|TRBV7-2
TGTGCCAGCAGCTGGACAGTCTACAATGAGCAGTTCTTC
CASSWTVYNEQFF
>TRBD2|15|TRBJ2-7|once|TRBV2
TGTGCCAGCACCCTTCCACTAGCGGGAGGGGACGAGCAGTACTTC
CASTLPLAGGDEQYF
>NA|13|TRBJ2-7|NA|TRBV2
TGTGCCAGCACAGTGGCGGACTCCTACGAGCAGTACTTC
CASTVADSYEQYF
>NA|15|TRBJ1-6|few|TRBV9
TGTGCCAGCAGCGTAGATGGGACAAAATATTCACCCCTCCACTTT
CASSVDGTKYSPLHF